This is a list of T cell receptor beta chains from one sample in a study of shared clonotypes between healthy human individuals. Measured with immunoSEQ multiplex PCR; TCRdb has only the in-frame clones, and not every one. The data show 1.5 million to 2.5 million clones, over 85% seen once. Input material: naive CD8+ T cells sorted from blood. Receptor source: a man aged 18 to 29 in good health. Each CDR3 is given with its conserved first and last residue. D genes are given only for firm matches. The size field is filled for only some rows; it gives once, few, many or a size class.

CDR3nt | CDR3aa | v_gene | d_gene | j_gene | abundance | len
TGTGCCAGCAGCCCCGAAACGGGGACAGACCGCGAAGCTTTCTTT | CASSPETGTDREAFF | TRBV5-6 | TRBD1 | TRBJ1-1 | - | 15
TGTGCCAGCATGGGGCCCGACTACGAGCAGTACTTC | CASMGPDYEQYF | TRBV2 | - | TRBJ2-7 | - | 12
TGTGCCAGCAGCTTCCCGAGCGGGAACACCGGGGAGCTGTTTTTT | CASSFPSGNTGELFF | TRBV7-8 | - | TRBJ2-2 | - | 15
TGTGCCAGCAGTGAAGGGGGGCCAGGGCCGATCTCTGGAAACACCATATATTTT | CASSEGGPGPISGNTIYF | TRBV2 | - | TRBJ1-3 | - | 18
TGTGCCTGGAATCCACCAGGGGGCCGAATCGGGGAGCTGTTTTTT | CAWNPPGGRIGELFF | TRBV30 | TRBD1 | TRBJ2-2 | - | 15
TGTGCCAGCAGCTTAGCGCACGTGGCGGGGGTTGGTAGCTCGGGCGATGAGCAGTTCTTC | CASSLAHVAGVGSSGDEQFF | TRBV11-3 | TRBD2 | TRBJ2-1 | - | 20
TGTGCCAGCAGCTTAGAGGCTTATAGCAATCAGCCCCAGCATTTT | CASSLEAYSNQPQHF | TRBV7-9 | - | TRBJ1-5 | - | 15
TGTGCCTGGAGTCCGGGACAGGGGATTGAAAAACTGTTTTTT | CAWSPGQGIEKLFF | TRBV30 | TRBD1 | TRBJ1-4 | - | 14
TGTGCCAGCAGTGAAGCGCGGACAGGTTTGGGCGAGCAGTACTTC | CASSEARTGLGEQYF | TRBV6-1 | TRBD1 | TRBJ2-7 | - | 15
TGTGCCAGCAGCTTGAGCCCTGAGTTCGCGAACACCGGGGAGCTGTTTTTT | CASSLSPEFANTGELFF | TRBV5-4 | - | TRBJ2-2 | - | 17
TGTGCCAGCATTTGGGGGGAGGACAAAAACATTCAGTACTTC | CASIWGEDKNIQYF | TRBV2 | - | TRBJ2-4 | - | 14
TGTGCCAGTAGTATAGAAGCAGGGGGCGCAGATACGCAGTATTTT | CASSIEAGGADTQYF | TRBV19 | TRBD1 | TRBJ2-3 | - | 15
TGTGCCAGCAGCACCGGGACAGGGAAGTACGAGCAGTACTTC | CASSTGTGKYEQYF | TRBV9 | TRBD1 | TRBJ2-7 | - | 14
TGTGCCAGCAGTTACTCTCCGGGGGGGGTCACAGATACGCAGTATTTT | CASSYSPGGVTDTQYF | TRBV6-5 | TRBD2 | TRBJ2-3 | - | 16
TGCGCCAGCAGCCAAGATCGGGGCGGTGGTGCCTACGAGCAGTACTTC | CASSQDRGGGAYEQYF | TRBV4-1 | - | TRBJ2-7 | once | 16
TGTGCCAGCAGCGCTTCTATTCGTCAGGGTAGCGACACTGAAGCTTTCTTT | CASSASIRQGSDTEAFF | TRBV9 | - | TRBJ1-1 | - | 17
TGTGCCAGTAGTGCGTCCGTCGGGGGGCTCTACGAGCAGTACTTC | CASSASVGGLYEQYF | TRBV19 | - | TRBJ2-7 | - | 15
TGTGCCACCAGACTGATACAGGATATACCGCGCAATCAGCCCCAGCATTTT | CATRLIQDIPRNQPQHF | TRBV15 | - | TRBJ1-5 | - | 17
TGTGCCAGCAGTTTATCTACTGAGTCCTACGAGCAGTACTTC | CASSLSTESYEQYF | TRBV27 | - | TRBJ2-7 | - | 14
TGTGCCAGCAGAGACTCGGCGGGGGCCAACGTCCTGACTTTC | CASRDSAGANVLTF | TRBV28 | - | TRBJ2-6 | - | 14
TGTGCCAGCATCCGCCACAGGCATAGCACAGATACGCAGTATTTT | CASIRHRHSTDTQYF | TRBV21-1 | - | TRBJ2-3 | - | 15
TGTGCCAGCAGTTTACGGACACTGATCTCTGGCTACACCTTC | CASSLRTLISGYTF | TRBV28 | - | TRBJ1-2 | - | 14
TGTGCCAGCAGTCTTCAGGACAATCTTTACGAGCAGTACTTC | CASSLQDNLYEQYF | TRBV2 | - | TRBJ2-7 | - | 14
TGTGCCAGCGCACTAGCGGGGGGCTACAATGAGCAGTTCTTC | CASALAGGYNEQFF | TRBV13 | TRBD2 | TRBJ2-1 | - | 14
TGTGCCTGGAGTATAATAGCGGGGGATGATGAGCAGTTCTTC | CAWSIIAGDDEQFF | TRBV30 | TRBD2 | TRBJ2-1 | - | 14
TGTGCCAGCAGCTTGGAGTCTACAGGGGAGCAGTTCTTC | CASSLESTGEQFF | TRBV5-8 | - | TRBJ2-1 | - | 13
TGTGCCAGCAGCGTAGCACTAGCGGGGGCTATGCAGTATTTT | CASSVALAGAMQYF | TRBV9 | TRBD2 | TRBJ2-3 | - | 14
TGTGCCAGCAGCTTACCCAATTTCGGAGCCACCGGGGAGCTGTTTTTT | CASSLPNFGATGELFF | TRBV7-8 | - | TRBJ2-2 | once | 16
TGTGCCAGCAGCGTGCCTATAGCGGGGGGATTCTACAATGAGCAGTTCTTC | CASSVPIAGGFYNEQFF | TRBV11-2 | TRBD2 | TRBJ2-1 | - | 17
TGTGCCACCAGCATCTCGCGGTTTAATGAGCAGTTCTTC | CATSISRFNEQFF | TRBV15 | - | TRBJ2-1 | - | 13
TGTGCCAGCAGCTCAACCAGCGGGGTAACCTACAATGAGCAGTTCTTC | CASSSTSGVTYNEQFF | TRBV7-9 | TRBD2 | TRBJ2-1 | - | 16
TGTGCCAGCAGCTCCAGTCCCGGGACAGGGTATCATGAGCAGTTCTTC | CASSSSPGTGYHEQFF | TRBV7-9 | TRBD1 | TRBJ2-1 | - | 16
TGCGCCAGCAGCCAAGATGGTCTGTCTGAGGGCTCGTACCAAGAGACCCAGTACTTC | CASSQDGLSEGSYQETQYF | TRBV4-3 | - | TRBJ2-5 | - | 19
TGTGCCAGCACCAACGGACTAGCCAATGAGCAGTTCTTC | CASTNGLANEQFF | TRBV27 | TRBD2 | TRBJ2-1 | - | 13
TGTGCCAGCAGCTTAACCTCCTACAATGAGCAGTTCTTC | CASSLTSYNEQFF | TRBV7-3 | - | TRBJ2-1 | - | 13
TGTGCCAGTTTTACAGGGAGCACTGAAGCTTTCTTT | CASFTGSTEAFF | TRBV27 | - | TRBJ1-1 | - | 12
TGCGCCAGCAGCCCCACCGTGAGCGGTTTTCCGGGCAATGAGCAGTTCTTC | CASSPTVSGFPGNEQFF | TRBV4-3 | - | TRBJ2-1 | - | 17
TGTGCCAGCAGTTTGAACGCTGGGACTAGCGGGGCCGCCTACGAGCAGTACTTC | CASSLNAGTSGAAYEQYF | TRBV27 | TRBD2 | TRBJ2-7 | - | 18
TGTGCCAGCAGCCAGCCGGGAGAACAAGAGACCCAGTACTTC | CASSQPGEQETQYF | TRBV4-2 | - | TRBJ2-5 | once | 14
TGTGCCAGTAGACAGGGCGGCTACACCTTC | CASRQGGYTF | TRBV19 | - | TRBJ1-2 | - | 10
TGTGCCAGCAGTTACGGGGGTCAAGGCTACGAGCAGTACTTC | CASSYGGQGYEQYF | TRBV6-6 | - | TRBJ2-7 | once | 14
TGCAGCGTTGAGTGGAAAGCCACGGACGAGCAGTACTTC | CSVEWKATDEQYF | TRBV29-1 | - | TRBJ2-7 | - | 13
TGCGCCAGCAGCCACTCCCGGACAGGGAAAATAGGTTACTACGAGCAGTACTTC | CASSHSRTGKIGYYEQYF | TRBV4-1 | TRBD1 | TRBJ2-7 | - | 18
TGTGCCAGCAGCCAGGTGGGGGGAGGTGAAAAACTGTTTTTT | CASSQVGGGEKLFF | TRBV7-9 | - | TRBJ1-4 | - | 14
TGTGCCAGCAGCTTGCAATACAATGAGCAGTTCTTC | CASSLQYNEQFF | TRBV5-4 | - | TRBJ2-1 | once | 12